This T cell receptor beta chain was sequenced during a study of blood T cell repertoires in COVID-19. Background on the study: Some COVID-19 samples were acute and others convalescent; all came from the United States, Italy and Spain.

Repertoires were generated with immunoSEQ multiplex PCR, while TCRdb's copy carries only in-frame clones and drops some. The profile shows about 410,000 clones, 85% to 90% of them singletons. Trimming took 6 bases from V and 1 from J, leaving 12 bases between them. Germline assignment: CDR1 SGHTA and CDR2 FQGTGA. This CDR3 is 14 amino acids long. The sample taken for sequencing was PBMCs or T cells enriched from blood (not recorded which). This chain joins TRBV7-3 and TRBJ1-1; possibly TRBD1 for D (5 bases). The sequence was collected from a woman aged 25 to 39 who had recovered from COVID-19. The CDR3 loop is CASSYGQGNTEAFF. CDR3 DNA: TGTGCCAGCAGTTACGGCCAGGGGAACACTGAAGCTTTCTTT.